This T cell receptor beta chain was captured in a study of post-analysis software for immune sequencing data. Findings and limits, study-wide: Five or six TRBV segments appeared more often in patients than in controls, and TRBV5-6, TRBV5-1 and TRBV20-1 were among these. Strong same-batch co-clustering of samples appeared with F measure clustering.

Germline values: CDR1 SGHRS, CDR2 YFSETQ. CDR3 length equals 15 residues. Each TCR beta cDNA library carried unique molecular identifiers. TCRdb re-derived calls from the PCR reads in MiXCR, one entry per CDR3 protein. Found here are approximately 630,000 distinct CDR3 sequences, 55% to 60% of them singletons; the top ten hold roughly 12%. This clonotype was detected only a few times. The target antigen is unknown. The junction departs from the called germline gene at one end, perhaps through a read error. Sequences were obtained from blood. This receptor was identified in a girl aged 2-10 years with multiple sclerosis. This chain links TRBV5-1 with TRBJ2-3; TRBD2 might be the D (7 bases). CDR3 nucleotide sequence: TGTGCCAGCAGTTTAGGGGGGGTCTCTACAGATACGCAGTATTTT. It codes for CASSLGGVSTDTQYF.